The 25 T cell receptor beta chains below all came from one sample that was sequenced in a study of low-dose radiotherapy and immunotherapy resistance in tumors. cDNA synthesis used a TRAV/TRBV-specific primer set for both chains. PCR amplification of the TCRs was performed with Phusion for approximately 20 PCR cycles, and it relied on a constant-region primer together with a V-primer adapter. TCRdb reprocessed the reads via MiXCR and lists one record per CDR3 protein. The sample consists of under 70,000 distinct CDR3 sequences, less than 25% of them appearing once. The time point was: before trial treatment. Material: PBMCs, obtained before treatment. The origin of the receptors is a male donor with prostate cancer.

This clonotype was detected many times. The V and J genes are TRBV29-1 and TRBJ2-7; TRBD2 agrees at 10 bases. With 4 bases clipped from V and 3 bases from J, the junction kept 15 bases outside the gene matches. This CDR3 region has 17 residues. CDR1 SQVTM and CDR2 ANQGSEA come from the germline V gene. CDR3 amino acids: CSVAGGGASGGSYEQYF. The CDR3 DNA is TGCAGCGTTGCCGGGGGGGGGGCTAGCGGGGGAAGCTACGAGCAGTACTTC.

CDR3 residues: CAMSATNEKLFF. CDR3 in DNA: TGTGCCATGTCAGCAACTAATGAAAAACTGTTTTTT. V and J are TRBV10-3 and TRBJ1-4, with D unclear. In germline, CDR1 is ENHRY, CDR2 SYGVKD. Trimming shortened V by 9 bases and J by 0 bases, and 5 bases separated the two germline ends. The CDR3 is 12 amino acids.

This clonotype was recorded many times. The V and J genes are TRBV27 and TRBJ1-4; 8 bases agree with TRBD1. V gave up 6 bases and J gave up 4 bases; unmatched junction bases: 7. Per germline, CDR1 MNHEY and CDR2 SMNVEV (reference sequence). The CDR3 totals 15 residues. In DNA form, the CDR3 reads TGTGCCAGCAGCCAGGGGGCGGGGATTAATGAAAAACTGTTTTTT. It encodes CASSQGAGINEKLFF.

As regards this clonotype: The germline gene is not matched at one end of the junction; a read error may be the cause. V is TRBV25-1 and J is TRBJ2-7; TRBD1 is a possible D gene (5 bases). This CDR3 is built from 11 residues. Germline V lookup: CDR1 MGHDK, CDR2 SYGVNS. CDR3 sequence: CAISDHRSWYF. For the CDR3, the DNA is TGTGCCATCAGTGACCACAGGTCCTGGTACTTC.

This clonotype came up many times. V gene TRBV2 combines with J gene TRBJ2-5, with 13 bases matching TRBD2. This CDR3 contains 16 residues. After removal of 5 bases from V and 5 bases from J, the junction contained 8 bases not matched to a gene. Per the germline V gene, CDR1 is SNHLY and CDR2 is FYNNEI. The CDR3 region has the DNA TGTGCCAGCAGTAGGAAACTAGCGGGAGGGAGGGAGACCCAGTACTTC. Protein sequence: CASSRKLAGGRETQYF. The variable domain in full, completed from reference TRBV2 and TRBJ2-5, reads EPEVTQTPSHQVTQMGQEVILRCVPISNHLYFYWYRQILGQKVEFLVSFYNNEISEKSEIFDDQFSVERPDGSNFTLKIRSTKLEDSAMYFCASSRKLAGGRETQYFGPGTRLLVL.

In its sample, this clonotype was seen many times. The CDR3 nucleotides read TGTGCCAGCAGCCCGAGCAGGGGGACCTTGAACACTGAAGCTTTCTTT. The encoded protein is CASSPSRGTLNTEAFF. The V gene is TRBV7-9, the J gene TRBJ1-1; 7 positions agree with TRBD1. V was pared by 5 bases and J by 0 bases, with 9 bases of the junction left unmatched. Germline V gene sequence: CDR1 SEHNR, CDR2 FQNEAQ (reference sequence). This CDR3 comprises 16 residues.

Many counts were recorded for this clonotype. The chain uses TRBV28 and TRBJ1-6; perhaps TRBD1 as D (5 bases). Deletions cut 6 bases from V and 8 bases from J, with 8 bases between. The CDR3 is 12 amino acids. Germline CDR1 MDHEN, CDR2 SYDVKM. The CDR3 DNA is TGTGCCAGCAGCACAGGTGATTCACCCCTCCACTTT. As protein: CASSTGDSPLHF.

The chain links TRBV28 to TRBJ2-1; possibly TRBD1 for D (6 bases). The CDR3 has 17 amino acids. V was trimmed by 2 bases and J by 0 bases, leaving 14 bases between them. The germline gives CDR1 MDHEN, CDR2 SYDVKM. CDR3 region: CASSLQGSYNSYNEQFF. The CDR3, as DNA: TGTGCCAGCAGTTTACAGGGGTCATACAACTCCTACAATGAGCAGTTCTTC. Using reference TRBV28 and TRBJ2-1 for the parts outside the CDR3, the full variable domain is DVKVTQSSRYLVKRTGEKVFLECVQDMDHENMFWYRQDPGLGLRLIYFSYDVKMKEKGDIPEGYSVSREKKERFSLILESASTNQTSMYLCASSLQGSYNSYNEQFFGPGTRLTVL.

This clonotype occurred many times. The rearrangement uses TRBV29-1 and TRBJ2-1; D might be TRBD2 (6 bases). The ends were cut back, 3 bases at V and 7 bases at J, with 16 bases in the middle. The CDR3 has 14 residues. Germline CDR1 is SQVTM and CDR2 is ANQGSEA. The CDR3 region is CSVDPRLVRNEQFF. In nucleotides, the CDR3 is TGCAGCGTTGATCCGCGACTAGTAAGGAATGAGCAGTTCTTC.

Concerning this clonotype itself: With only one base between it and a far larger clone, this is likely a read error. The rearrangement joins TRBV4-2 to TRBJ2-7; 10 nucleotides match TRBD2. The CDR3 has 15 residues. Per germline, CDR1 LGHNA and CDR2 YNFKEQ. CDR3 nucleotides: TGTGCCTGCAGCCAGGGACTAGCGTCATCCTACGAGCAGTACTTC. Amino acid sequence: CACSQGLASSYEQYF.

This clonotype appeared many times. The DNA for the CDR3 is TGCGCCAGCAGCTTGATTGCCAGCAACACTGAAGCTTTCTTT. Translation gives CASSLIASNTEAFF. The rearrangement uses TRBV5-1 and TRBJ1-1; D call uncertain. The germline V gene encodes CDR1 SGHRS and CDR2 YFSETQ. V was shortened by 1 base and J by 2 bases, with 9 bases between the two germline ends. This CDR3 is 14 amino acids long.

In this sample, this clonotype turned up many times. The chain carries TRBV10-3 and TRBJ1-6; 7 positions agree with TRBD1. Per germline, CDR1 ENHRY and CDR2 SYGVKD. After removal of 2 bases from V and 11 bases from J, the junction contained 9 bases not matched to a gene. The CDR3 is 15 amino acids. The CDR3 DNA follows: TGTGCCATCAGTGAGACGACAGGGAGTAGTCCACCCCTCCACTTT. Protein product: CAISETTGSSPPLHF.

This clonotype was counted many times. The J gene is TRBJ1-1, the V gene TRBV6-2 or TRBV6-3; D is uncertain. V shed 2 bases and J shed 0 bases, with 16 bases lying between them. In germline, CDR1 is MNHEY, CDR2 SVGEGT. This CDR3 is 17 amino acids long. The CDR3 here is CASSYIGFEVLNTEAFF. Here the CDR3 DNA reads TGTGCCAGCAGTTACATTGGGTTCGAGGTTCTGAACACTGAAGCTTTCTTT.

The chain recombines TRBV20-1 with TRBJ2-3; D perhaps matches TRBD2 (6 bases). The CDR3 is 16 residues long. Looked up from germline, CDR1 is DFQATT and CDR2 is SNEGSKA (reference sequence). With 5 bases removed from V and 5 bases from J, the gap between germline ends came to 23 bases. CDR3 DNA sequence: TGCAGTGCTCGCGGGTTTCTAGTGCCCGGGGGAGATACGCAGTATTTT. This encodes CSARGFLVPGGDTQYF.

This clonotype came up many times. The chain combines TRBV5-6 with TRBJ2-1; TRBD1 is a possible D gene (6 bases). Germline V lookup: CDR1 SGHDT, CDR2 YYEEEE. This CDR3 region has 14 residues. V was shortened by 2 bases and J by 8 bases, with 14 bases between the two germline ends. The CDR3 nucleotides read TGTGCCAGCAGCTTAGACACAGGGAACGATGAGCAGTTCTTC. Protein product: CASSLDTGNDEQFF.

This clonotype was detected ten times or more. This chain connects TRBV3-1 to TRBJ2-1; 9 positions match TRBD2. V lost 4 bases to trimming and J lost 5 bases; unmatched junction nucleotides: 15. The CDR3 totals 18 residues. Germline values: CDR1 LGHDT, CDR2 YNNKEL (reference sequence). The CDR3 DNA is TGTGCCAGCAGCCTCGGCATAGGGGCGGGAGGGCCCGACAATGAGCAGTTCTTC. Residues: CASSLGIGAGGPDNEQFF.

The rearrangement joins TRBV5-1 to TRBJ2-2; D may correspond to TRBD1 or TRBD2 (5 bases each). V shed 5 bases and J shed 5 bases, with 16 bases lying between them. CDR3 length: 15 amino acids. CDR1 is SGHRS and CDR2 is YFSETQ in the germline V gene. This chain's CDR3 is CASSGAPTSTGELFF. As DNA, the CDR3 is TGCGCCAGCAGTGGGGCCCCTACTAGTACCGGGGAGCTGTTTTTT.

This clonotype was observed many times. The chain has TRBV11-2 and TRBJ2-5; no reliable D call. From germline, CDR1 is SGHAT and CDR2 FQNNGV. With 0 bases removed from V and 1 base from J, the gap between germline ends came to 12 bases. The CDR3 runs 16 residues. For the CDR3, the DNA is TGTGCCAGCAGCTTAGATGGGAAGGCTACCCAAGAGACCCAGTACTTC. This codes for CASSLDGKATQETQYF.

In its sample, this clonotype was seen once. Its ends do not fully match the called genes, so a read error is possible. The chain recombines TRBV2 with TRBJ2-7; maybe TRBD2 (6 bases). Germline V gene data show CDR1 as SNHLY and CDR2 as FYNNEI. This CDR3 has 14 residues. Here the CDR3 DNA reads TGTGCCACCAGTGATAGGTATACGGGGGACGAGCAGTACTTC. Its translation: CATSDRYTGDEQYF. The full variable domain, with the rest looked up from reference TRBV2 and TRBJ2-7, is EPEVTQTPSHQVTQMGQEVILRCVPISNHLYFYWYRQILGQKVEFLVSFYNNEISEKSEIFDDQFSVERPDGSNFTLKIRSTKLEDSAMYFCATSDRYTGDEQYFGPGTRLTVT.

This clonotype was counted many times. The V and J genes are TRBV3-1 and TRBJ2-3, with D uncertain. The ends were cut back, 0 bases at V and 0 bases at J, with 13 bases in the middle. Looked up from germline, CDR1 is LGHDT and CDR2 is YNNKEL (reference sequence). The CDR3 has 17 residues. The CDR3 sequence is CASSQDRTGSSTDTQYF. The CDR3 DNA reads TGTGCCAGCAGCCAAGATAGGACGGGTTCTAGCACAGATACGCAGTATTTT.

The V call is TRBV27, the J call TRBJ2-7; no reliable D call. This CDR3 comprises 14 residues. The ends were cut back, 3 bases at V and 2 bases at J, with 11 bases in the middle. Germline V gene data show CDR1 as MNHEY and CDR2 as SMNVEV (reference sequence). Here the CDR3 DNA reads TGTGCCAGCAGTTTGATGACTCCTGCCTACGAGCAGTACTTC. It codes for CASSLMTPAYEQYF.

This rearrangement joins TRBV9 to TRBJ2-1, with D perhaps TRBD1 (5 bases). The length of the CDR3 is 15 residues. Germline values: CDR1 SGDLS, CDR2 YYNGEE. Trimming pared 0 bases from V and 5 bases from J, leaving 12 bases between. CDR3 bases: TGTGCCAGCAGCGTAGAAGGGGCCGCGAACAATGAGCAGTTCTTC. It encodes CASSVEGAANNEQFF. The whole variable domain, remainder taken from reference TRBV9 and TRBJ2-1, is DSGVTQTPKHLITATGQRVTLRCSPRSGDLSVYWYQQSLDQGLQFLIQYYNGEERAKGNILERFSAQQFPDLHSELNLSSLELGDSALYFCASSVEGAANNEQFFGPGTRLTVL.

This clonotype was counted at least ten times. This rearrangement joins TRBV2 to TRBJ2-1; tentatively, D is TRBD2 (6 bases). Trimming stripped 5 bases from V and 9 bases from J, with 17 bases between. The CDR3 length is 14 residues. The germline gives CDR1 SNHLY, CDR2 FYNNEI. DNA of the CDR3: TGTGCCAGCAGTAACGTCGGGCGGGGCGGTGAGCAGTTCTTC. It specifies CASSNVGRGGEQFF.

CDR3 sequence (DNA): TGTGCCAGCAGCGCTAGCGGGGAAGTCTATGAGCAGTTCTTC. Translating gives CASSASGEVYEQFF. V usage is TRBV9 and J usage is TRBJ2-1, with 9 positions matching TRBD2. Per the germline V gene, CDR1 is SGDLS and CDR2 is YYNGEE. Trimming removed 3 bases from V and 8 bases from J; junction bases left unmatched: 6. This CDR3 spans 14 amino acids.

Turning to this clonotype: One base separates it from a far larger clone, so it is likely a read error. The genes are TRBV6-4 and TRBJ1-2; D not certain. Trimming took 11 bases from V and 0 from J, leaving 19 bases between them. The germline CDR1 and CDR2 sequences are MRHNA and SNTAGT. CDR3 length: 15 amino acids. CDR3 loop: CAASPARLANYGYTF. CDR3 DNA: TGTGCCGCATCACCCGCGCGGCTCGCTAACTATGGCTACACCTTC.